The rows below give T cell receptor beta chains drawn from one sample of a study of blood T cell repertoires in COVID-19. Profiling relied on immunoSEQ multiplex PCR, and the TCRdb table lists in-frame clones only, not all of them. The sample holds around 30,000 clones; more than 80% are singletons and the top ten take around 10%. The material sequenced was peripheral blood. The source of these receptors is a man aged 55 to 69 with acute or convalescent COVID-19. The CDR3 runs from the conserved cysteine through the conserved F or W. D genes are given only for firm matches. Clone size is shown for a subset of rows, as once, few, many or a class of expanded clone.

J | size | V | D | length | CDR3 | DNA
TRBJ2-5 | - | TRBV3-1/TRBV3-2 | TRBD2 | 14 | CASSQDLTSGSKYF | TGTGCCAGCAGCCAAGATTTAACTAGCGGGAGCAAGTACTTC
TRBJ2-1 | - | TRBV5-6 | TRBD2 | 16 | CASSLMVAGGYNEQFF | TGTGCCAGCAGCTTGATGGTAGCGGGAGGGTACAATGAGCAGTTCTTC
TRBJ1-2 | - | TRBV14 | - | 16 | CASSHGIAGANYGYTF | TGTGCCAGCAGCCACGGTATAGCAGGGGCTAACTATGGCTACACCTTC
TRBJ1-5 | - | TRBV5-5 | TRBD1 | 15 | CASSLGQGFNQPQHF | TGTGCCAGCAGCTTGGGACAGGGTTTCAATCAGCCCCAGCATTTT
TRBJ2-3 | once | TRBV30 | - | 11 | CAWGGTDTQYF | TGTGCCTGGGGCGGCACAGATACGCAGTATTTT
TRBJ1-4 | - | TRBV18 | - | 16 | CASSPLGPATNEKLFF | TGTGCCAGCTCACCACTTGGGCCTGCAACTAATGAAAAACTGTTTTTT
TRBJ1-5 | - | TRBV28 | TRBD1 | 14 | CASNRQGVGQPQHF | TGTGCCAGCAACCGACAGGGTGTGGGTCAGCCCCAGCATTTT
TRBJ1-1 | - | TRBV25-1 | TRBD1 | 17 | CASSEGQGVHINTEAFF | TGTGCCAGCAGTGAAGGGCAGGGGGTCCACATAAACACTGAAGCTTTCTTT
TRBJ2-1 | - | TRBV11-3 | - | 14 | CASSLGQSYNEQFF | TGTGCCAGCAGCTTGGGCCAGAGCTACAATGAGCAGTTCTTC
TRBJ1-5 | - | TRBV25-1 | - | 13 | CASSAGINQPQHF | TGTGCCAGCAGTGCAGGGATAAATCAGCCCCAGCATTTT
TRBJ2-7 | - | TRBV28 | - | 14 | CASSLTTLSYEQYF | TGTGCCAGCAGTTTAACTACGCTCTCCTACGAGCAGTACTTC
TRBJ2-3 | - | TRBV9 | TRBD2 | 15 | CASSVGGRHTDTQYF | TGTGCCAGCAGCGTAGGCGGGAGGCACACAGATACGCAGTATTTT
TRBJ1-5 | - | TRBV27 | - | 13 | CASSLGRDQPQHF | TGTGCCAGCAGTTTAGGGAGGGATCAGCCCCAGCATTTT
TRBJ2-5 | - | TRBV11-2 | - | 14 | CASMKGGATETQYF | TGTGCCAGCATGAAAGGGGGGGCGACAGAGACCCAGTACTTC
TRBJ2-3 | - | TRBV28 | - | 16 | CASSSLTRGGTDTQYF | TGTGCCAGCAGTTCGCTCACCCGAGGAGGGACAGATACGCAGTATTTT
TRBJ2-3 | - | TRBV30 | - | 12 | CAWSPSTDTQYF | TGTGCCTGGAGCCCGAGCACAGATACGCAGTATTTT
TRBJ1-1 | - | TRBV5-1 | - | 13 | CASSLGGQVEAFF | TGCGCCAGCAGCTTGGGAGGGCAAGTTGAAGCTTTCTTT
TRBJ1-4 | - | TRBV7-9 | TRBD1 | 16 | CASSLGLDRGIEKLFF | TGTGCCAGCAGCTTAGGCCTAGACAGGGGGATTGAAAAACTGTTTTTT
TRBJ1-1 | few | TRBV5-1 | TRBD1 | 14 | CASSFSTGGTEAFF | TGCGCCAGCAGCTTTTCTACAGGGGGCACTGAAGCTTTCTTT
TRBJ1-1 | - | TRBV13 | TRBD1 | 15 | CASSLGDRGNTEAFF | TGTGCCAGCAGCTTAGGCGACAGGGGGAACACTGAAGCTTTCTTT
TRBJ1-2 | - | TRBV9 | - | 12 | CASSGAIYGYTF | TGTGCCAGCAGCGGGGCGATCTATGGCTACACCTTC
TRBJ1-2 | - | TRBV24-1 | TRBD1 | 14 | CATSDSTGGRGYTF | TGTGCCACCAGTGACTCGACAGGGGGCCGGGGCTACACCTTC
TRBJ2-5 | - | TRBV9 | - | 17 | CASSVRYFGGQEETQYF | TGTGCCAGCAGCGTGAGGTATTTTGGGGGCCAAGAAGAGACCCAGTACTTC
TRBJ1-4 | - | TRBV19 | TRBD1 | 15 | CASSILGQRDEKLFF | TGTGCCAGTAGTATCTTGGGACAGAGAGATGAAAAACTGTTTTTT
TRBJ2-7 | few | TRBV13 | - | 12 | CASSLAGYEQYF | TGTGCCAGCAGCTTAGCGGGCTACGAGCAGTACTTC
TRBJ1-1 | - | TRBV5-1 | TRBD1 | 13 | CASSLGQGAEAFF | TGCGCCAGCAGCTTGGGACAGGGGGCTGAAGCTTTCTTT
TRBJ2-1 | - | TRBV4-2 | TRBD2 | 16 | CASSQVGSGGGNEQFF | TGTGCCAGCAGCCAAGTTGGCAGCGGGGGGGGGAATGAGCAGTTCTTC
TRBJ2-1 | - | TRBV19 | TRBD2 | 14 | CATSQAGAGNEQFF | TGTGCCACGTCACAAGCGGGGGCGGGCAATGAGCAGTTCTTC
TRBJ2-5 | - | TRBV7-7 | - | 14 | CASSLQIAGETQYF | TGTGCTAGCAGCCTCCAGATCGCGGGGGAGACCCAGTACTTC
TRBJ1-2 | - | TRBV7-3 | TRBD1 | 12 | CASSSGQGDYTF | TGTGCCAGCAGCTCGGGACAGGGGGACTACACCTTC
TRBJ2-7 | - | TRBV5-1 | TRBD1 | 15 | CASSPKDRSKDEQYF | TGCGCCAGCAGTCCCAAGGACAGGTCTAAGGACGAGCAGTACTTC
TRBJ2-7 | - | TRBV5-4 | - | 16 | CASSLGSGQLSYEQYF | TGTGCCAGCAGCTTGGGATCCGGACAGTTATCCTACGAGCAGTACTTC
TRBJ1-2 | - | TRBV5-4 | TRBD1 | 15 | CASSFGQGGNYGYTF | TGTGCCAGCAGCTTTGGACAGGGGGGCAACTATGGCTACACCTTC
TRBJ1-1 | - | TRBV5-4 | TRBD1 | 15 | CASSARGSRDTEAFF | TGTGCCAGCAGCGCCAGGGGGTCGAGGGACACTGAAGCTTTCTTT
TRBJ1-3 | - | TRBV7-9 | TRBD1 | 14 | CASRDRGSGNTIYF | TGTGCCAGCAGGGACAGGGGTTCTGGAAACACCATATATTTT
TRBJ2-1 | - | TRBV11-1 | TRBD2 | 15 | CASSLWTSGGAEQFF | TGTGCCAGCAGCTTATGGACTAGCGGGGGGGCTGAGCAGTTCTTC
TRBJ1-5 | - | TRBV6-6 | - | 12 | CASSYISGYQHF | TGTGCCAGCAGTTACATCTCAGGGTACCAGCATTTT
TRBJ2-1 | - | TRBV14 | TRBD2 | 16 | CASSPPSGTFGNEQFF | TGTGCCAGCAGCCCTCCTAGCGGGACGTTCGGGAATGAGCAGTTCTTC
TRBJ2-2 | - | TRBV18 | - | 15 | CASSPQGPSTGELFF | TGTGCCAGCTCACCTCAGGGGCCCAGCACCGGGGAGCTGTTTTTT
TRBJ2-3 | once | TRBV27 | TRBD2 | 17 | CASSGLAGVIGGDTQYF | TGTGCCAGCAGTGGACTAGCGGGAGTTATTGGTGGAGATACGCAGTATTTT
TRBJ2-5 | - | TRBV28 | TRBD1 | 14 | CASSVQGAWETQYF | TGTGCCAGCAGTGTCCAGGGGGCCTGGGAGACCCAGTACTTC
TRBJ2-1 | - | TRBV5-1 | - | 12 | CASSLGGWEQFF | TGCGCCAGCAGTCTGGGGGGTTGGGAGCAGTTCTTC
TRBJ1-1 | - | TRBV5-1 | - | 14 | CASSLAAGRTEAFF | TGCGCCAGCAGCTTGGCCGCGGGTAGGACTGAAGCTTTCTTT
TRBJ2-7 | - | TRBV3-1/TRBV3-2 | TRBD2 | 17 | CASSSGLAGDRGYEQYF | TGTGCCAGCAGTTCGGGACTAGCGGGAGATAGGGGGTACGAGCAGTACTTC
TRBJ2-5 | - | TRBV11-2 | - | 12 | CASSFYSETQYF | TGTGCCAGCAGCTTCTATTCGGAGACCCAGTACTTC
TRBJ2-7 | - | TRBV6-5 | TRBD2 | 15 | CASRSEGLATYEQYF | TGTGCCAGCAGGTCTGAGGGACTAGCGACCTACGAGCAGTACTTC
TRBJ1-1 | - | TRBV7-9 | - | 15 | CASSPAGGPNTEAFF | TGTGCCAGCAGCCCCGCGGGGGGACCCAACACTGAAGCTTTCTTT
TRBJ2-7 | - | TRBV29-1 | - | 14 | CSVSKVGSQYEQYF | TGCAGCGTTTCAAAGGTCGGGAGTCAGTACGAGCAGTACTTC
TRBJ1-3 | - | TRBV15 | - | 15 | CATSRDKTSGNTIYF | TGTGCCACCAGCAGAGATAAGACATCTGGAAACACCATATATTTT
TRBJ2-3 | once | TRBV9 | TRBD2 | 16 | CASSGLAGGHTDTQYF | TGTGCCAGCAGCGGACTAGCGGGGGGACACACAGATACGCAGTATTTT
TRBJ2-7 | - | TRBV6-1 | TRBD1 | 16 | CASSEWDRERSYEQYF | TGTGCCAGCAGTGAATGGGACAGGGAACGATCCTACGAGCAGTACTTC
TRBJ1-1 | - | TRBV9 | TRBD1 | 15 | CASSARQGGNTEAFF | TGTGCCAGCAGCGCACGTCAGGGGGGGAACACTGAAGCTTTCTTT
TRBJ2-7 | - | TRBV19 | - | 13 | CASSERSSYEQYF | TGTGCCAGTAGTGAAAGGAGCTCCTACGAGCAGTACTTC
TRBJ2-7 | - | TRBV19 | - | 17 | CASSIVLSRTAAYEQYF | TGTGCCAGTAGTATAGTCCTTTCCCGGACAGCCGCCTACGAGCAGTACTTC
TRBJ2-7 | - | TRBV27 | - | 13 | CASSLTVKYEQYF | TGTGCCAGCAGTTTAACGGTAAAGTACGAGCAGTACTTC